The sequence of this TCR beta chain was determined in a study of OX40 agonist ivuxolimab in advanced cancers. This clone was seen only once. What it binds is unknown. The CDR3 consists of 12 residues. Trimming left V 11 bases short and J 8 bases short, with 15 bases between. The V gene's germline CDR1 is MDHEN and CDR2 SYDVKM. Overall study findings and caveats: At 0.1 to 3.0 mg/kg and by week 6, CD4+ and CD8+ T cells in the blood had expanded clonally. Specificity for antigen went undetermined in the expanded peripheral T cells.

Patients with a history of autoimmune disease or on systemic immunosuppression were excluded. Only in-frame clones appear in the TCRdb table, and some are missing; sequencing was by immunoSEQ multiplex PCR. The data show about 10,000 clones, roughly three fifths seen once. This chain uses TRBV28 with TRBJ1-4; D is ambiguous. This material consisted of CD4+ or CD8+ T cells sorted from blood, taken in a trial of the OX40 agonist ivuxolimab. The TCR sequence derives from an adult with an advanced solid tumor such as melanoma, head and neck, liver or kidney cancer. The CDR3 region has the DNA TGTGCCGGACGGCGGGGTCCAGAAAAACTGTTTTTT. This encodes CAGRRGPEKLFF.